This TCR beta chain was identified in a study of Ad26.COV2.S vaccination and SARS-CoV-2 variants. As for the study in general: The vaccine Ad26.COV2.S was put into the muscle once, or twice with 56 days between. Points from the study as a whole: Across vaccine and placebo recipients, the breadth of non-spike TCRs was similar.

The germline CDR1 and CDR2 sequences are MNHEY and SVGAGI. Deletions cut 5 bases from V and 4 bases from J, with 12 bases between. The CDR3 contains 13 residues. As regards this clone: Its antigen is as yet unknown.

Indicated treatment: approximately 18 received Ad26.COV2.S at low or high dose, single or two shots; about 5 received placebo; per-sample allocation not given. The samples date from day 63 after the first vaccine or placebo injection. It was Wuhan-strain SARS-CoV-2 spike that the Ad26 vaccine vector expressed. Produced via immunoSEQ multiplex PCR; TCRdb's table is partial and in-frame only. The repertoire holds hundreds of thousands of clones, with more than 70% as singletons. The sample in question was peripheral blood, obtained in a trial of Ad26.COV2.S vaccine versus placebo. This chain joins TRBV6-5 and TRBJ2-7; no definite D call. This receptor was obtained from a person between 18 and 65 years old who received the Ad26.COV2.S COVID-19 vaccine or a placebo. CDR3 in DNA: TGTGCCAGCAGTCGACAACTCTATTACGAGCAGTACTTC. Protein product: CASSRQLYYEQYF.